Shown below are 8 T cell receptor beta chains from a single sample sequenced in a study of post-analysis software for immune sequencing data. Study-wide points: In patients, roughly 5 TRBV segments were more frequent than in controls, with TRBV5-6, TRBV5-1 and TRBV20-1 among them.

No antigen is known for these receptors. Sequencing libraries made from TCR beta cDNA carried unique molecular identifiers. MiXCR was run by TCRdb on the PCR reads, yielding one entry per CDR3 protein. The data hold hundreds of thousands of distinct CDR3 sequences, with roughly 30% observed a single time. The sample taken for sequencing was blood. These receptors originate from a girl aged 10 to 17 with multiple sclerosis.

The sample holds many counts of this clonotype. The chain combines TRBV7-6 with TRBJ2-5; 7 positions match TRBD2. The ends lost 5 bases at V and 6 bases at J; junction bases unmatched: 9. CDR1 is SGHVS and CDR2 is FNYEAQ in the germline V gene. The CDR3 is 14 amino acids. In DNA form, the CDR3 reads TGTGCCAGCAGCATCCAAGCGGGATTGCAGACCCAGTACTTC. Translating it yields CASSIQAGLQTQYF.

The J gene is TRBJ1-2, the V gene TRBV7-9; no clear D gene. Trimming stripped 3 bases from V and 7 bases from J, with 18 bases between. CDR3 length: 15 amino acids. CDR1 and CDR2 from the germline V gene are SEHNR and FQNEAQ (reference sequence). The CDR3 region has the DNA TGTGCCAGCAGCTTGGGAGGCCTGGCCGACCGTGGCTACACCTTC. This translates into CASSLGGLADRGYTF.

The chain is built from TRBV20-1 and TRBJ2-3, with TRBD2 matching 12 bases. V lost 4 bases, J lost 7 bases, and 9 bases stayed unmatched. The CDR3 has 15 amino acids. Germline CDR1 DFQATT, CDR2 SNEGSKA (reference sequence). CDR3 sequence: CSATPSGGAYNTQYF. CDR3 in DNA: TGCAGTGCTACTCCTAGCGGGGGGGCCTATAATACGCAGTATTTT.

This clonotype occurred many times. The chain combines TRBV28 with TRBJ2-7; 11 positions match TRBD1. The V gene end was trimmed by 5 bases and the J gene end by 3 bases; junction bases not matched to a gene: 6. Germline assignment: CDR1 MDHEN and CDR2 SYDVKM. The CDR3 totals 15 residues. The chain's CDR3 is CASSPWTGGDYEQYF. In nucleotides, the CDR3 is TGTGCCAGCAGTCCCTGGACAGGGGGCGACTACGAGCAGTACTTC.

The CDR3 loop reads CSAPDVSEAFF. As DNA, the CDR3 is TGCAGTGCCCCTGATGTATCCGAAGCTTTCTTT. The V gene is TRBV20-1, the J gene TRBJ1-1, with no clear D. This CDR3 has 11 amino acids. V was clipped by 6 bases and J by 8 bases, with 13 bases between them. Germline V gene data show CDR1 as DFQATT and CDR2 as SNEGSKA (reference sequence).

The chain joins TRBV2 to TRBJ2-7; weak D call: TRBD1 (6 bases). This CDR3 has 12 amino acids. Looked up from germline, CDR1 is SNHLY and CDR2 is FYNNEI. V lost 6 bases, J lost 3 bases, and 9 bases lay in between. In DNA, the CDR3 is TGTGCCAGCAGAACAGGGTACTACGAGCAGTACTTC. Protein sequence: CASRTGYYEQYF.

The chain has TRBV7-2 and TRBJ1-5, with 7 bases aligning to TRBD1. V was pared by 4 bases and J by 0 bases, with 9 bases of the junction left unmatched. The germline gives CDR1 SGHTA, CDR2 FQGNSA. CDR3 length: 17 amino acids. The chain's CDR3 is CASSYRARGNSNQPQHF. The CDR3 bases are TGTGCCAGCAGCTACCGGGCCAGGGGGAATAGCAATCAGCCCCAGCATTTT. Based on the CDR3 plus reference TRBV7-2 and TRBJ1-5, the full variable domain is GAGVSQSPSNKVTEKGKDVELRCDPISGHTALYWYRQSLGQGLEFLIYFQGNSAPDKSGLPSDRFSAERTGGSVSTLTIQRTQQEDSAVYLCASSYRARGNSNQPQHFGDGTRLSIL.

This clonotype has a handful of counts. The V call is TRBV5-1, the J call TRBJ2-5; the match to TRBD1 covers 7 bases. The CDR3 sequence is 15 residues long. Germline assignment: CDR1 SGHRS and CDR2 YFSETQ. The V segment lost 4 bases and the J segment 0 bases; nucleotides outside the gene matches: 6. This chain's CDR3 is CASSPRGQYQETQYF. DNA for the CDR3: TGCGCCAGCAGCCCGAGGGGACAGTACCAAGAGACCCAGTACTTC. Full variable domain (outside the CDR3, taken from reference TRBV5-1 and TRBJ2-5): KAGVTQTPRYLIKTRGQQVTLSCSPISGHRSVSWYQQTPGQGLQFLFEYFSETQRNKGNFPGRFSGRQFSNSRSEMNVSTLELGDSALYLCASSPRGQYQETQYFGPGTRLLVL.